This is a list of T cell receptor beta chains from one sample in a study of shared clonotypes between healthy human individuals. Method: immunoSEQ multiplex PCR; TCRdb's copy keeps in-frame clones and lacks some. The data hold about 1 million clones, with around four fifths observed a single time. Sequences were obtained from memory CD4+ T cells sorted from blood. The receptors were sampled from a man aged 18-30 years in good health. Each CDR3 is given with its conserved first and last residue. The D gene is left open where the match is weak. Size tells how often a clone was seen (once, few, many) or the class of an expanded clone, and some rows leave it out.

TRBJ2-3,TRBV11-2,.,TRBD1,CASSPDRGGYTQYF,TGTGCCAGCAGCCCGGACAGGGGCGGATATACGCAGTATTTT
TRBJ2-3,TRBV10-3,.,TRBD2,CAISETSGRSDTQYF,TGTGCCATCAGTGAGACGAGCGGGAGGTCAGATACGCAGTATTTT
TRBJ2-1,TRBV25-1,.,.,CASSGPYNEQFF,TGTGCCAGCAGTGGCCCATACAATGAGCAGTTCTTC
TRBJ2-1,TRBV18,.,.,CASSPPRGAGHYNEQFF,TGTGCCAGCTCACCACCGAGGGGAGCGGGCCACTACAATGAGCAGTTCTTC
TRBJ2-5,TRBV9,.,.,CASSVGGSAQETQYF,TGTGCCAGCAGCGTAGGAGGGAGCGCTCAAGAGACCCAGTACTTC
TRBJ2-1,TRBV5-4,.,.,CASSLDRDREQFF,TGTGCCAGCAGCTTGGACAGGGACCGGGAGCAGTTCTTC
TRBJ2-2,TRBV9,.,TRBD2,CASMRLAENTGELFF,TGTGCCAGCATGCGACTAGCGGAGAACACCGGGGAGCTGTTTTTT
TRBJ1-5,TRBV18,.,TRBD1,CASSSTGGRQPQHF,TGTGCCAGCTCATCGACAGGGGGCCGTCAGCCCCAGCATTTT
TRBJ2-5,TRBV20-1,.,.,CSAEHSETQYF,TGCAGTGCGGAACACAGTGAGACCCAGTACTTC
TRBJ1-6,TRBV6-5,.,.,CASSSDGIYNSPLHF,TGTGCCAGCAGTTCAGACGGCATATATAATTCACCCCTCCACTTT
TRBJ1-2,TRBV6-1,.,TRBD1,CASSEWTGVGYTF,TGTGCCAGCAGTGAGTGGACAGGGGTCGGCTACACCTTC
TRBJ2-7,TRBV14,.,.,CASSQIHGPTYEQYF,TGTGCCAGCAGCCAAATCCACGGGCCGACCTACGAGCAGTACTTC
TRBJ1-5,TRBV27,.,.,CASSRVGPYSNQPQHF,TGTGCCAGCAGTCGGGTGGGCCCTTATAGCAATCAGCCCCAGCATTTT
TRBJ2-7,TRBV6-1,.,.,CASSEGIDSAHEQYF,TGTGCCAGCAGTGAAGGTATCGACAGCGCCCACGAGCAGTACTTC
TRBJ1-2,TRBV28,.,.,CASSLMSSGRDYGYTF,TGTGCCAGCAGTTTAATGTCCTCGGGGAGAGACTATGGCTACACCTTC
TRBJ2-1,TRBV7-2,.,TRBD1,CASSLVAGTGNEQFF,TGTGCCAGCAGCTTAGTGGCCGGGACAGGCAATGAGCAGTTCTTC
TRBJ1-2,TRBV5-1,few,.,CASSLRGEGYTF,TGCGCCAGCAGCTTGAGAGGGGAAGGCTACACCTTC
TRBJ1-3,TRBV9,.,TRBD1,CASSREPTGESRRNTIYF,TGTGCCAGCAGCCGGGAGCCGACAGGGGAAAGTAGAAGAAACACCATATATTTT
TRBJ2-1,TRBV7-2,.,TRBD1,CASSSDRSYNEQFF,TGTGCCAGCAGCTCGGACAGGAGTTACAATGAGCAGTTCTTC
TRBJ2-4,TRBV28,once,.,CASTPPGASVSKNIQYF,TGTGCCAGCACCCCGCCGGGGGCCTCGGTATCCAAAAACATTCAGTACTTC
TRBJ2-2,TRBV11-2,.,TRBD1,CASSRDRVAGELFF,TGTGCCAGCAGCCGGGACAGGGTCGCCGGGGAGCTGTTTTTT
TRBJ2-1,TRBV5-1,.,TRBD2,CASSPTSGVYNEQFF,TGCGCCAGCAGCCCAACTAGCGGAGTGTACAATGAGCAGTTCTTC
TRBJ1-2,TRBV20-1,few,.,CSAIILEGYTF,TGCAGTGCTATCATCCTTGAAGGCTACACCTTC
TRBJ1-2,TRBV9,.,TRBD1,CASSVGDSVYGYTF,TGTGCCAGCAGCGTAGGGGACAGCGTCTATGGCTACACCTTC
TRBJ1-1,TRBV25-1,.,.,CASGQNTEAFF,TGTGCCAGTGGACAGAACACTGAAGCTTTCTTT
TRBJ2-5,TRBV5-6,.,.,CASSRPRWGQETQYF,TGTGCCAGCAGCCGCCCTCGGTGGGGGCAAGAGACCCAGTACTTC
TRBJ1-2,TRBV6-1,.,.,CASSRPGTAAPGYTF,TGTGCCAGCAGCCGTCCCGGGACGGCAGCACCTGGCTACACCTTC
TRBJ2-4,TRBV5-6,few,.,CASSLGRDQYF,TGTGCCAGCAGCTTGGGGAGGGATCAGTACTTC
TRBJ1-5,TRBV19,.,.,CASSMAKGGNQPQHF,TGTGCCAGTAGTATGGCAAAGGGGGGCAATCAGCCCCAGCATTTT
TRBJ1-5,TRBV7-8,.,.,CASSLNQYSNQPQHF,TGTGCCAGCAGCTTAAACCAGTATAGCAATCAGCCCCAGCATTTT
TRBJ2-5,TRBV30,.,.,CAWSRSLQETQYF,TGTGCCTGGAGTCGATCTTTACAAGAGACCCAGTACTTC
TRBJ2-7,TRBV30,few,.,CAWTPRGRGRSYEQYF,TGTGCCTGGACCCCCCGGGGTCGGGGACGCAGCTACGAGCAGTACTTC
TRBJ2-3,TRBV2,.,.,CASSGSSAANTQYF,TGTGCCAGCAGTGGGTCATCGGCGGCTAATACGCAGTATTTT
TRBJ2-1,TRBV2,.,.,CASSGDRVISGSSYNEQFF,TGTGCCAGCAGCGGGGACAGGGTTATTAGCGGGAGCTCCTACAATGAGCAGTTCTTC
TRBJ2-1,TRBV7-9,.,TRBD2,CASSHRGGGVTYNEQFF,TGTGCCAGCAGCCATCGAGGCGGGGGGGTGACCTACAATGAGCAGTTCTTC
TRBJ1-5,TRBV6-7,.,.,CASSYRRSNQPQHF,TGTGCCAGCAGTTATAGACGGAGCAATCAGCCCCAGCATTTT
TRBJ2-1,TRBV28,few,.,CASSPAGEQFF,TGTGCCAGCAGCCCAGCTGGTGAGCAGTTCTTC
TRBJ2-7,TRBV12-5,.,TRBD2,CASGLRGGFRRWEQYF,TGTGCTAGTGGTTTACGGGGGGGGTTCCGGAGGTGGGAGCAGTACTTC
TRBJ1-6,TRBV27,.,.,CASSLGNSPLHF,TGTGCCAGCAGTTTAGGTAATTCACCCCTCCACTTT
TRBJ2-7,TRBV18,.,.,CASSAPGSGGEQYF,TGTGCCAGCTCAGCCCCGGGAAGTGGAGGCGAGCAGTACTTC
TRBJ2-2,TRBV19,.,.,CASGREGAGELFF,TGTGCCAGTGGACGGGAAGGGGCCGGGGAGCTGTTTTTT
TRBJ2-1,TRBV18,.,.,CASSPVAESYNEQFF,TGTGCCAGCTCACCAGTAGCGGAATCCTACAATGAGCAGTTCTTC
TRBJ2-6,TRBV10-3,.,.,CAISESSGLGANVLTF,TGTGCCATCAGTGAGTCTTCGGGGCTTGGGGCCAACGTCCTGACTTTC
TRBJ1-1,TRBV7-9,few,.,CASSPGVGAFF,TGTGCCAGCAGCCCGGGGGTGGGAGCTTTCTTT
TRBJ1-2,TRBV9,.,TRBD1,CASSVAPGTGYGYTF,TGTGCCAGCAGCGTAGCTCCCGGGACAGGGTATGGCTACACCTTC
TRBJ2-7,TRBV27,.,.,CASSLGVTYEQYF,TGTGCCAGCAGTTTGGGGGTCACCTACGAGCAGTACTTC
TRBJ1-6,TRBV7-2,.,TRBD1,CASSLEYRGAGSYNSPLHF,TGTGCCAGCAGCTTAGAATACAGGGGCGCCGGGTCCTATAATTCACCCCTCCACTTT
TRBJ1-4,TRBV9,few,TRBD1,CASSSGTEATNEKLFF,TGTGCCAGCAGCTCCGGGACAGAAGCAACTAATGAAAAACTGTTTTTT
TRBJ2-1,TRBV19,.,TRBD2,CASSRGRAGLNYNEQFF,TGTGCCAGTAGTAGGGGGAGAGCGGGACTCAACTACAATGAGCAGTTCTTC
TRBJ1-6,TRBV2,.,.,CASTLQGEGSPLHF,TGTGCCAGCACTCTCCAGGGAGAGGGTTCACCCCTCCACTTT
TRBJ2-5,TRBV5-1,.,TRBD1,CASSRNRGSETQYF,TGCGCCAGCAGCCGGAACAGGGGTTCAGAGACCCAGTACTTC